This TCR beta chain was documented in a study of technical replicates of blood from a few donors. The method was immunoSEQ multiplex PCR; TCRdb's version includes in-frame clones alone and lacks a portion of them. The table lists around 79,000 clones, around 90% of them singletons, with 0.25% in the top ten. This clone came up once. The germline CDR1 and CDR2 sequences are LNHDA and SQIVND (reference sequence). The CDR3 runs to 13 residues. V lost 6 bases and J 3 bases, leaving 10 bases between the germline ends. Source material: T cells isolated from PBMCs. The receptor was isolated from a human donor in good health. The genes are TRBV19 and TRBJ2-3; D remains ambiguous. The CDR3 region is CASRRETTDTQYF. The CDR3 DNA follows: TGTGCCAGTAGACGAGAAACTACAGATACGCAGTATTTT.